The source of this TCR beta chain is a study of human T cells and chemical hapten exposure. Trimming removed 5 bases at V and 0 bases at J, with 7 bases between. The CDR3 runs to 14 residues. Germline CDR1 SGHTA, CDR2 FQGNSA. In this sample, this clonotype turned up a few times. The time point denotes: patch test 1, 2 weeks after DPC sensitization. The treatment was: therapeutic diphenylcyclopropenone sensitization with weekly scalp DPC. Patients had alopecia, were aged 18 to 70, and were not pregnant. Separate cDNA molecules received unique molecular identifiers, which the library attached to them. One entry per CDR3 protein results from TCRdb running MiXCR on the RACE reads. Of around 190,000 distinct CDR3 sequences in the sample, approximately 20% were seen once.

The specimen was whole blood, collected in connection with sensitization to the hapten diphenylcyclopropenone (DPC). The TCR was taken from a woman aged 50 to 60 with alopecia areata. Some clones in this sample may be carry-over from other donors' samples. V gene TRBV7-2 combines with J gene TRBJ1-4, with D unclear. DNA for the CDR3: TGTGCCAGCAGCCGGGTGGCAACTAATGAAAAACTGTTTTTT. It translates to CASSRVATNEKLFF.